This T cell receptor (beta chain) was sequenced for a study of cytomegalovirus exposure and HLA in healthy donors (dated by TCRdb to 2016 to 2017). General notes on the study: An earlier analysis of around 600 of the donors reported 250 to 300 Gb of sequence data and 117 million unique TCR beta sequences from about 179 million T cells. An early release covering about 600 HLA-typed donors comprised approximately 300 gigabases of sequencing data and around 80 million unique TCR sequences. Of the 350 to 450 genotyped donors, 81% were placed in the genetic ancestry cluster associated with self-reported Caucasian donors. The study aimed to test whether signatures of past pathogen exposure could be identified by cataloging public T cell receptors. The T cell repertoires of around 670 subjects were profiled by immunosequencing and related to cytomegalovirus serostatus. In addition to the first cohort of approximately 670 subjects, a separate validation cohort of approximately 110 different subjects was used. The study combined high-throughput TCR immunosequencing, statistical association of individual TCRs with disease status, and machine learning to predict cytomegalovirus infection status. A later analysis re-examined previously published TCR beta repertoires from just over 650 donors and added high-resolution HLA genotyping to investigate patterns of TCR occurrence. The later analysis used no new phenotypic data to find candidate immune exposures, relying instead on TCR beta sequences and their occurrence across donors. An earlier analysis of around 580 of the donors used high-throughput TCR beta sequencing to judge whether each TCR beta V gene segment behaved as functional or pseudogenic. Donor age, sex, ethnicity and CMV serostatus were compiled alongside the repertoire data. A later genetic analysis took genome-wide SNP genotypes for about 55% of the 666 donors and used that subset as a discovery cohort. Every discovery cohort repertoire had been produced on one sequencing platform. Class I and class II HLA loci were covered by the typing at four-digit resolution. The number of donors typed differed by locus, with about 629-630 for A, B, C, DRB1 and DQB1, 522 for DQA1, approximately 570 for DPA1, and around 450 for DPB1. Roughly 5 DR-DQ haplotypes were handled as single units for association and clustering because linkage in the cohort was strong. On average, 235,054 unique TCR beta nucleotide sequences were sequenced per donor among a few hundred genotyped donors of the cohort, with roughly 19% of those sequences being non-productive.

Measured from the cysteine to the phenylalanine, the CDR3 is 15 residues long. Solely the CDR3 DNA is kept, with 45 bases framed from the first base. The germline V gene (reference sequence) yields GTSNPN for CDR1 and SVGIG for CDR2. V trim: 0 bases; J trim: 7 bases; unmatched bases: 9. Overall study outcomes, separate from this receptor: A cluster of highly shared sequence variants was judged likely to represent a technical artifact of the sequencing pipeline. The study listed 150 to 200 TCR beta chains as associated with cytomegalovirus. A further reported finding was that TCR beta sequences accurately predicted the HLA-A and HLA-B alleles for most subjects in the first cohort. Sequencing depth was assumed to be roughly uniform across donors in the presence/absence analyses, though that assumption may not hold. Some IMGT-functional V segments, including TRBV6-2 and TRBV6-3, could not be told apart with the 87-base-pair reads, so those segments were excluded. Broadly in line with IMGT annotations, most TCR beta V segments showed up in productive rearrangements about 87% or about 30% of the time in an earlier analysis of approximately 640 of the donors. According to the authors, the approach could potentially be generalized to other disease states and immunological phenotypes. The cohort was sequenced for TCR beta chains only, and without alpha or paired-chain data the features that could be detected were limited. Most TCR sequences were observed very rarely across donors, whereas some public TCRs were present in many individuals. Strong co-occurrence of HLA alleles, especially DR and DQ, made assigning TCR associations to individual alleles difficult. Compared with equally common non-associated chains, HLA-associated TCR beta chains in a later analysis were more clonally expanded and had lower generation probabilities. A later analysis found that most CMV-associated TCR beta chains appeared HLA-restricted, with HLA associations seemingly driven largely by CMV exposure. A few of the identified cytomegalovirus-associated TCR beta chains were confirmed in vitro to be specific for cytomegalovirus antigens. Linkage disequilibrium might explain the correlated functional status among segregating V segments, but an unknown experimental factor could not be excluded. According to a later analysis, TCR association rates differed among HLA loci, with DRB1 alleles showing the most associated TCRs and HLA-C alleles showing the fewest. In both the original and validation cohorts, the classifier was reported to diagnose cytomegalovirus status with high specificity and sensitivity. Because HLA typing was unavailable for some donors at each locus, only the typed subset was used in association tests. In a later analysis, more than 15,000 TCR beta sequences were associated with specific HLA alleles at a false discovery rate of 0.05. A later genetic analysis associated a missense DCLRE1C variant with V-gene and J-gene trimming of TCR beta chains, and an independent cohort replicated the association. Immune exposure information for the cohort was limited to CMV serostatus. Around 16 rarely observed V segments, including chromosome 9 orphons, were excluded from the earlier analysis of 550 to 700 of the donors because counts were too low. A later genetic analysis reported fewer N-insertions in productive TCRs among donors in an Asian-associated ancestry cluster than the approximately 700-donor mean. Several of the top co-occurrence clusters appeared to be linked to parvovirus B19, influenza, CMV and Epstein-Barr virus, according to a later analysis.

The cohort comprised hundreds of healthy bone marrow donors. At the time of sampling, all cohort members were nominally healthy, though unrecorded immune exposures were likely present. The donor was CMV seronegative and belonged to the group of over 350 seronegative cohort members. Every donor gave a peripheral blood sample, and the peripheral blood mononuclear cells from that sample were used for TCR beta sequencing. The Qiagen DNeasy Blood Extraction Kit was used to extract genomic DNA from the blood cell samples. To prepare the library, the immunoSEQ multiplex PCR assay was applied. The multiplex PCR relied on a mix of 60 forward primers for TCR Vbeta segments and 13 reverse primers for TCR Jbeta segments. Amplification of the CDR3 region of rearranged TCR beta genes was performed with a multiplex PCR assay on genomic DNA. The amplified TCR beta libraries were sequenced on the Illumina HiSeq System as 87-base-pair reads. The published analysis was carried out like this. A later analysis tallied roughly 80 million unique TCR beta chains across the 660 or so repertoires, and about 12 million of those chains were shared by two or more donors. Raw reads were error-corrected and collapsed into unique sequences with a nearest-neighbor algorithm that merged closely related sequences to remove PCR and sequencing errors. To assign V, D and J gene segments, CDR3 sequences were aligned to IMGT reference sequences. For a sequence to be retained, a match of at least six nucleotides to both a V gene segment and a J gene segment was required. Rearrangements were classified as productive when the CDR3 lacked stop codons and remained in frame with V and J, and all other rearrangements were classified as non-productive. Following IMGT convention, CDR3 was defined as the stretch from the second conserved V-encoded cysteine to the conserved J-encoded phenylalanine. The earlier analysis of fewer than 700 of the donors excluded sequences that lacked an unambiguous match to a single V gene segment. In an earlier analysis of approximately 610 of the donors, V segments were called functional above 56.7% productive rearrangements and were called segregating when the between-donor standard deviation exceeded 5%. To diagnose cytomegalovirus status from the catalog of TCR beta chain sequences, a statistical classification framework was built. In a later analysis, TCR nucleotide sequences were compared against IMGT/GENE-DB human TR gene sequences so that V and J genes could be assigned. In a later analysis, CDR3 sequences and most-parsimonious VDJ recombination scenarios were assigned using the TCRdist pipeline. In a later analysis, each TCR beta chain was defined by its CDR3 amino acid sequence together with its V-gene family, and reads without a unique V-gene family were excluded. In a later analysis, approximately 640 highly shared, low-generation-probability nucleotide sequences were removed to address suspected cross-contamination and a sequencing artifact. A later analysis calculated a clonal expansion index for each public chain from normalized within-repertoire ranks of inferred template counts. Generation probabilities in a later analysis came from a VDJ recombination model fitted to out-of-frame rearrangements, and those results were checked against IGoR. In a later analysis, hypergeometric tests were used to score TCR-TCR, TCR-HLA and TCR-CMV co-occurrence, with a repertoire-size bias correction applied to TCR pairs. A later analysis estimated false discovery rates by permuting HLA or CMV assignments 20 times. In a later analysis, co-occurring TCRs were grouped using DBSCAN, and TCRdist sequence similarity was added for clustering within HLA-allele-positive subsets. Repertoires with fewer than 30,000 or more than 120,000 public chains, plus five repertoires with anomalous nucleotide sharing, were excluded from co-occurrence clustering. Here the immuneACCESS table is served through TCRdb, limited to in-frame sequences with V and J called. Missing clones are a known gap in these copies; in checked studies unresolved V genes cover under half, and the rest lacks a known reason. V, J and clone size are taken as reported in that table, and D and trimming were inferred from the DNA itself. In this sample the table shows 150,000 to 160,000 clones, under 80% of which occur a single time. The ten largest clones capture approximately 2.1% of the sample.

Note on this clone: No cognate antigen has been identified for it. No base qualities exist here, and no much larger clone lies one base off it.

Sequencing was carried out using PBMCs. The clonotype comes from a man aged 30 to 39 in good health and CMV-seronegative. This receptor chain uses TRBV30 and TRBJ2-1; 7 central bases correspond to TRBD2. The CDR3 protein: CAWSVRLAEGNEQFF. The base sequence is TGTGCCTGGAGTGTAAGACTAGCTGAGGGGAATGAGCAGTTCTTC.